The sequence of this T cell receptor beta chain was determined in a study of T cell responses to AZD1222 COVID-19 vaccine. Only in-frame clones appear in the TCRdb table, and some are missing; sequencing was by immunoSEQ multiplex PCR. The sample lists roughly 100,000 clones, roughly 88% occurring once. Turning to this clone: The antigen remains undetermined.

Findings and limits, study-wide: Spike as a whole was targeted by vaccine-associated CD4 TCRs, dominant at 160-218 and 743-854.

Germline lookup yields CDR1 MNHNY and CDR2 SVGAGI (reference sequence). This CDR3 has 14 amino acids. V lost 7 bases to trimming and J lost 10 bases, with 22 bases between them. The rearrangement uses TRBV6-6 and TRBJ1-1; no clear D. The sequence was obtained from an adult in good health. This sample comprised peripheral blood, obtained on day 0 of AZD1222 vaccination. The CDR3 DNA reads TGTGCCAGCACCGCGGCGGGTGGCTTCCGGGGAGCTTTCTTT. The encoded protein is CASTAAGGFRGAFF.